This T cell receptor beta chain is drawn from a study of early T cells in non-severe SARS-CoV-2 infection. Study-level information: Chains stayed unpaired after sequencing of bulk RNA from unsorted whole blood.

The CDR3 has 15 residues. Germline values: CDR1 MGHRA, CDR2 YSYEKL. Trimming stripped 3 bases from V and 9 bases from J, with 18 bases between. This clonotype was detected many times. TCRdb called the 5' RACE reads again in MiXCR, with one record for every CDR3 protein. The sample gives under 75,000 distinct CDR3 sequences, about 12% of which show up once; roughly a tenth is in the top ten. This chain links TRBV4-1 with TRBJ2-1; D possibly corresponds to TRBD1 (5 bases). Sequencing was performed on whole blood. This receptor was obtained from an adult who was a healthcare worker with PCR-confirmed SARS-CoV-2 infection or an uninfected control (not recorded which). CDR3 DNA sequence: TGCGCCAGCAGCCAGGCCGGAAGGGGCGCCGTTGAGCAGTTCTTC. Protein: CASSQAGRGAVEQFF.